The 11 T cell receptor beta chains presented below share a single source sample, sequenced in a study of T cells in tumors after PD-1 blockade. TCRdb's copy holds only in-frame clones and misses some; the assay was immunoSEQ multiplex PCR. Found here are some 48,000 clones, 79% of them singletons; the top ten hold 16%. This sample comprised PBMCs, obtained before anti-PD-1 treatment. These receptors were obtained from a human donor with basal cell carcinoma.

The chain links TRBV5-4 to TRBJ1-4, with TRBD1 matching 10 bases. J was trimmed by 7 bases and V by 1 base; bases with no gene match: 4. Germline V gene lookup returns CDR1 SGHNT and CDR2 YYREEE (reference sequence). The CDR3 has 15 residues. CDR3 region: CASSLSGTGAEKLFF. The CDR3 DNA reads as TGTGCCAGCAGCTTGTCGGGGACAGGGGCTGAAAAACTGTTTTTT.

The V gene is TRBV10-2, the J gene TRBJ1-2; no firm D call. CDR3 length equals 13 residues. Trimming cost V 4 bases and J 4 bases, with 10 bases left between them. Germline loops: CDR1 WSHSY, CDR2 SAAADI. CDR3 sequence: CASSGSEVYGYTF. The DNA of the CDR3 is TGCGCCAGCAGTGGGTCGGAGGTCTATGGCTACACCTTC.

This rearrangement joins TRBV3-1 (or the pseudogene TRBV3-2) to TRBJ2-3, with D tentatively TRBD1 (5 bases). Germline V gives CDR1 LGHDT, CDR2 YNNKEL (reference sequence). The germline V and J ends were trimmed by 0 bases and 6 bases, with 7 bases remaining between them. The CDR3 runs 13 residues. CDR3 nucleotide sequence: TGTGCCAGCAGCCAAGAGGGGCTGGATACGCAGTATTTT. Translation: CASSQEGLDTQYF.

V is TRBV5-5 and J is TRBJ1-5; D perhaps matches TRBD1 (5 bases). The length of the CDR3 is 14 residues. Germline V gives CDR1 SGHKS, CDR2 YYEKEE (reference sequence). Trimming removed 3 bases at V and 5 bases at J, with 12 bases between. CDR3 bases: TGTGCCAGCAGCTCTCCCGACAGTTATCAGCCCCAGCATTTT. It encodes CASSSPDSYQPQHF.

This clone was seen only once. The chain carries TRBV28 and TRBJ1-2, with 10 bases matching TRBD1. This CDR3 is built from 17 residues. Germline lookup yields CDR1 MDHEN and CDR2 SYDVKM. After removal of 4 bases from V and 4 bases from J, the junction contained 12 bases not matched to a gene. The CDR3 region has the DNA TGTGCCAGCAGTTCCCCGGGACAGGGGCCCTTATTCTATGGCTACACCTTC. Its protein product is CASSSPGQGPLFYGYTF.

The gene calls are TRBV14 and TRBJ2-3; D is undetermined. Germline CDR1 SGHDN, CDR2 FVKESK. This CDR3 has 15 amino acids. Trimming removed 0 bases from V and 8 bases from J, with 15 bases in between. Here the CDR3 DNA reads TGTGCCAGCAGCCAAGAAGGAAATCTCCCATCTACGCAGTATTTT. This encodes CASSQEGNLPSTQYF.

The chain joins TRBV7-9 to TRBJ2-5; D is unclear. Looked up from germline, CDR1 is SEHNR and CDR2 is FQNEAQ (reference sequence). The germline V and J ends were trimmed by 4 bases and 5 bases, with 17 bases remaining between them. This CDR3 spans 15 amino acids. The CDR3 is CASSSPWSLGETQYF. The DNA of the CDR3 is TGTGCCAGCAGCTCCCCTTGGTCCCTGGGGGAGACCCAGTACTTC. The variable domain in full, with the rest retrieved from reference TRBV7-9 and TRBJ2-5, is DTGVSQNPRHKITKRGQNVTFRCDPISEHNRLYWYRQTLGQGPEFLTYFQNEAQLEKSRLLSDRFSAERPKGSFSTLEIQRTEQGDSAMYLCASSSPWSLGETQYFGPGTRLLVL.

On this clone: The same CDR3 is also encoded by other DNA sequences in this sample. The rearrangement links TRBV7-9 to TRBJ1-1; D possibly corresponds to TRBD1 (5 bases). The germline V gene has CDR1 SEHNR and CDR2 FQNEAQ (reference sequence). This CDR3 region has 12 residues. Trimming took 5 bases from V and 5 from J, leaving 9 bases between them. CDR3 nucleotides: TGTGCCAGCAGCCCCGGGGGTACTGAAGCTTTCTTT. Protein sequence: CASSPGGTEAFF.

The chain combines TRBV29-1 with TRBJ1-5, with D hard to call. V was shortened by 4 bases and J by 4 bases, with 8 bases between the two germline ends. The CDR3 has 12 amino acids. The V gene's germline CDR1 is SQVTM and CDR2 ANQGSEA. CDR3 DNA sequence: TGCAGCGTTGTGTCGGCGAATCAGCCCCAGCATTTT. It specifies CSVVSANQPQHF.

This clone showed up just a few times. This chain connects TRBV18 to TRBJ1-5, with D possibly being TRBD1 (6 bases). The germline CDR1 and CDR2 sequences are KGHSH and LQKENI. The CDR3 runs to 14 residues. V was clipped by 6 bases and J by 6 bases, with 15 bases between them. CDR3 sequence: CASSPGGGGQPQHF. The CDR3, as DNA: TGTGCCAGCTCCCCTGGGGGGGGCGGTCAGCCCCAGCATTTT.

This clone was seen more than once but under ten times. J is TRBJ2-1 and V is TRBV7-3; D perhaps matches TRBD2 (6 bases). The germline CDR1 and CDR2 sequences are SGHTA and FQGTGA. The CDR3 has 16 residues. Between the trimmed V and J ends, which lost 4 bases and 6 bases, there was a span of 19 bases. CDR3 nucleotide sequence: TGTGCCAGCAGCTCTCCGTTGGGAGGAGGAGGCAATGAGCAGTTCTTC. Translating it yields CASSSPLGGGGNEQFF.